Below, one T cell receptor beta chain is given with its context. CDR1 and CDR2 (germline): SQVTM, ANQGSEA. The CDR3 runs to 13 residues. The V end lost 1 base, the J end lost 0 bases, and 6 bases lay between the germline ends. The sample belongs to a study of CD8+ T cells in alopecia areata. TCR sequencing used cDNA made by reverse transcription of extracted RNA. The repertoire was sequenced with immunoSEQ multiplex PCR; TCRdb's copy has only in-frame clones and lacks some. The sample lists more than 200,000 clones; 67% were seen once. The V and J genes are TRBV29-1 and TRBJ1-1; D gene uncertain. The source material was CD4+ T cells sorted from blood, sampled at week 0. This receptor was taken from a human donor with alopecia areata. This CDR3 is CSVEVYMNTEAFF. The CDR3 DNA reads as TGCAGCGTTGAAGTATACATGAACACTGAAGCTTTCTTT.